These 29 T cell receptor beta chains were sequenced from one sample in a study of identical twins. TCRdb reprocessed the 5' RACE reads with MiXCR, giving one entry per CDR3 protein. The sample consists of 200,000 to 250,000 distinct CDR3 sequences, about 7.5% of them appearing once. The same sample was also used in a study of yellow fever vaccine responses in identical twins.

The sequenced sample consisted of memory (CD45RO+) T cells sorted from blood. The receptors derive from a woman aged 18-29 years in good health.

This clonotype has more than one count but fewer than ten. The gene calls are TRBV11-2 and TRBJ2-3; D is possibly TRBD2 (5 bases). The V gene lost 6 bases and the J gene lost 4 bases, with 14 bases spanning the gap. The CDR3 runs 14 residues. Germline CDR1 reads SGHAT; CDR2 reads FQNNGV. CDR3 DNA: TGTGCCAGCAGGGACTTGAACCCTGCAGATACGCAGTATTTT. This gives the protein CASRDLNPADTQYF.

In this sample, this clonotype turned up a few times. This chain joins TRBV18 and TRBJ2-5; D gene uncertain. Germline values: CDR1 KGHSH, CDR2 LQKENI. Trimming pared 4 bases from V and 0 bases from J, leaving 6 bases between. CDR3 length: 13 amino acids. The CDR3 loop reads CASSHTDQETQYF. In nucleotides, the CDR3 is TGTGCCAGCTCACATACGGACCAAGAGACCCAGTACTTC. Filled out from reference TRBV18 and TRBJ2-5, the complete variable domain reads NAGVMQNPRHLVRRRGQEARLRCSPMKGHSHVYWYRQLPEEGLKFMVYLQKENIIDESGMPKERFSAEFPKEGPSILRIQQVVRGDSAAYFCASSHTDQETQYFGPGTRLLVL.

This chain joins TRBV20-1 and TRBJ1-1; D is possibly TRBD1 (6 bases). In germline, CDR1 is DFQATT, CDR2 SNEGSKA (reference sequence). Trimming left V 0 bases short and J 0 bases short, with 11 bases between. This CDR3 has 15 amino acids. CDR3 sequence: CSARDRTAMNTEAFF. CDR3 nucleotides: TGCAGTGCTAGAGATAGGACAGCCATGAACACTGAAGCTTTCTTT.

This clonotype was found many times. This chain joins TRBV4-2 and TRBJ2-1; TRBD1 matches 12 bases. This CDR3 is built from 16 residues. The germline gives CDR1 LGHNA, CDR2 YNFKEQ. Trimming at V came to 0 bases and at J to 6 bases, leaving 3 bases not matched to a gene. The CDR3 DNA is TGTGCCAGCAGCCAAGAGGGGGGACAGGGGGCCAATGAGCAGTTCTTC. This gives the protein CASSQEGGQGANEQFF.

In this sample, this clonotype turned up a few times. V and J are TRBV11-2 and TRBJ1-5; D is possibly TRBD1 (6 bases). The CDR3 has 15 residues. Trimming cost V 5 bases and J 0 bases, with 11 bases left between them. CDR1 and CDR2 from the germline V gene are SGHAT and FQNNGV. The DNA of the CDR3 is TGTGCCAGCAGCCTCGGACAGATTAGCAATCAGCCCCAGCATTTT. Protein sequence: CASSLGQISNQPQHF.

The chain combines TRBV20-1 with TRBJ2-1, with TRBD1 as a possible D gene (8 bases). The CDR3 extends over 15 amino acids. The germline V gene encodes CDR1 DFQATT and CDR2 SNEGSKA (reference sequence). Trimming stripped 6 bases from V and 6 bases from J, with 21 bases between. The CDR3 is CSALNRGGALNEQFF. The CDR3 DNA is TGCAGTGCCCTAAACAGGGGGGGGGCTCTCAATGAGCAGTTCTTC.

The table lists this clonotype with many counts. The gene calls are TRBV15 and TRBJ2-5; the match to TRBD1 covers 7 bases. This CDR3 contains 19 residues. CDR1 is LNHNV and CDR2 is YYDKDF in the germline V gene (reference sequence). With V trimmed by 1 base and J by 5 bases, 19 bases remained unmatched. CDR3 sequence: CATSRGYTSGTANRETQYF. DNA for the CDR3: TGTGCCACCAGCAGAGGTTATACCTCCGGGACAGCCAACAGGGAGACCCAGTACTTC.

The count of this clonotype is one. This may be a read error: a much more frequent sequence differs by one nucleotide. This chain uses TRBV7-2 with TRBJ2-3, with 8 bases fitting TRBD2. The germline CDR1 and CDR2 sequences are SGHTA and FQGNSA. This CDR3 is built from 15 residues. The CDR3 is CSSSLVGGGPDTQYF. The CDR3 bases are TGTTCCAGCAGCTTAGTCGGGGGGGGCCCAGATACGCAGTATTTT.

The sample holds many counts of this clonotype. The chain recombines TRBV3-1 with TRBJ1-1; 7 bases are shared with TRBD1. CDR3 length equals 16 residues. Germline trimming cut 5 bases from V and 6 bases from J; bases unmatched to any gene: 15. Germline V gene lookup returns CDR1 LGHDT and CDR2 YNNKEL (reference sequence). The CDR3 region has the DNA TGTGCCAGCAGCTCCCACTCGGGACAGAGAACATCTGAAGCTTTCTTT. Its translation is CASSSHSGQRTSEAFF.

This clonotype was recorded at least ten times. A junction boundary mismatches the germline segment, possibly from a read error. The J gene is TRBJ2-2, the V gene TRBV5-1; 9 nucleotides line up with TRBD1. This CDR3 has 15 amino acids. Germline-derived CDR1 and CDR2 are SGHRS and YFSETQ. The DNA of the CDR3 is TGTGCCAGCAGCCTAAGGACAGGGGACACCGGGGAGCTGTTTTTT. Amino acids: CASSLRTGDTGELFF.

This clonotype was counted many times. The chain carries TRBV7-3 and TRBJ2-2, with 7 bases that match TRBD1. The germline CDR1 and CDR2 sequences are SGHTA and FQGTGA. With 0 bases clipped from V and 4 bases from J, the junction kept 5 bases outside the gene matches. The CDR3 sequence is 16 residues long. CDR3 coding DNA: TGTGCCAGCAGCTTAACTTCCAGGGGGATCACCGGGGAGCTGTTTTTT. The encoded protein is CASSLTSRGITGELFF.

This clonotype was counted at least ten times. The rearrangement uses TRBV7-9 and TRBJ1-5; no definite D call. CDR1 is SEHNR and CDR2 is FQNEAQ in the germline V gene (reference sequence). The V gene lost 5 bases and the J gene lost 4 bases, with 12 bases spanning the gap. The CDR3 sequence is 14 residues long. The CDR3 sequence is CASSPGPGNQPQHF. As DNA, the CDR3 is TGTGCCAGCAGCCCAGGACCGGGAAATCAGCCCCAGCATTTT.

In this sample, this clonotype turned up a few times. The chain joins TRBV5-4 to TRBJ1-1; 9 bases align to TRBD1. The CDR3 totals 13 residues. V lost 4 bases and J lost 12; bases outside the gene matches: 10. Per germline, CDR1 SGHNT and CDR2 YYREEE (reference sequence). For the CDR3, the DNA is TGTGCCAGCAGCCAAGCCGGGACAGGGACAACTTTCTTT. It codes for CASSQAGTGTTFF.

This chain links TRBV6-7 with TRBJ2-5; D may be TRBD2 (5 bases). TRBV6-7 carries the ORF label, with uncertain function. The ends were cut back, 2 bases at V and 0 bases at J, with 7 bases in the middle. The CDR3 has 14 residues. The CDR3 here is CASSYPGNQETQYF. The CDR3 DNA follows: TGTGCCAGCAGTTACCCGGGGAACCAAGAGACCCAGTACTTC.

This clonotype appeared a few times. The chain employs TRBV4-1 and TRBJ2-3, with a tentative D call TRBD1 (5 bases). The germline gives CDR1 MGHRA, CDR2 YSYEKL. The CDR3 sequence is 16 residues long. V was pared by 1 base and J by 6 bases, with 17 bases between. CDR3 bases: TGCGCCAGCAGCCAAGGCCGGGCACAGGCGTCTGATACGCAGTATTTT. The encoded protein is CASSQGRAQASDTQYF.

This clonotype appeared many times. This chain connects TRBV7-2 to TRBJ2-5; 7 bases match TRBD2. Germline V lookup: CDR1 SGHTA, CDR2 FQGNSA. Trimming took 5 bases from V and 4 from J; bases not matched to a gene: 7. The CDR3 totals 14 residues. CDR3 bases: TGTGCCAGCAGCCTAAATGGGGGGGGAGAGACCCAGTACTTC. It specifies CASSLNGGGETQYF.

Comments on this clonotype: Compared with germline, one end of the junction differs, possibly owing to a read error. This chain connects TRBV12-3 or TRBV12-4 to TRBJ2-3; TRBD2 matches 10 bases. CDR3 length equals 17 residues. The DNA of the CDR3 is TGTGCCAGCAGTCGGGGCCTAAGCGGGAGGGACACAGATTCGCAGTATTTT. It yields the protein CASSRGLSGRDTDSQYF.

The chain has TRBV20-1 and TRBJ2-1; the D gene is possibly TRBD2 (6 bases). The germline V gene has CDR1 DFQATT and CDR2 SNEGSKA (reference sequence). Trimming took 2 bases from V and 5 from J, leaving 31 bases between them. CDR3 length equals 20 residues. CDR3 sequence: CSARKTSGLGLLPMNNEQFF. Written as DNA, the CDR3 is TGCAGTGCTAGAAAGACCTCGGGACTGGGGCTGCTGCCCATGAACAATGAGCAGTTCTTC.

The table lists this clonotype with many counts. The chain employs TRBV20-1 and TRBJ2-2; 7 bases fit TRBD1. The junction had 9 bases not matched to a gene; V was cut back by 5 bases and J by 3 bases. Germline-derived CDR1 and CDR2 are DFQATT and SNEGSKA (reference sequence). CDR3 length: 15 residues. CDR3 loop: CSASSGGRDTGELFF. As DNA, the CDR3 is TGCAGTGCTTCCTCAGGGGGTCGGGACACCGGGGAGCTGTTTTTT.

With respect to this clonotype: A much larger clone lies one base from this, so it may be a read error. This chain connects TRBV28 to TRBJ2-5; tentatively, D is TRBD2 (5 bases). V lost 2 bases, J lost 5 bases, and 15 bases lay in between. CDR3 length: 15 residues. CDR1 and CDR2 from the germline V gene are MDHEN and SYDVKM. The chain's CDR3 is CASSLQRNSRETQYF. CDR3 in DNA: TGTGCCAGCAGTTTACAGCGGAACTCCAGGGAGACCCAGTACTTC.

This clonotype was seen at least ten times. The CDR3 is CATSRDIGDEAFF. CDR3 coding DNA: TGTGCCACCAGCAGAGATATAGGGGATGAAGCTTTCTTT. The chain recombines TRBV15 with TRBJ1-1; possibly TRBD1 for D (5 bases). Trimming took 0 bases from V and 7 from J, leaving 9 bases between them. The CDR3 length is 13 residues. The germline V gene encodes CDR1 LNHNV and CDR2 YYDKDF (reference sequence).

This clonotype was detected only a few times. V gene TRBV5-1 combines with J gene TRBJ1-2, with 7 bases lining up with TRBD1. Per the germline V gene, CDR1 is SGHRS and CDR2 is YFSETQ. This CDR3 is built from 15 residues. V was pared by 2 bases and J by 5 bases, with 9 bases of the junction left unmatched. The CDR3 here is CASSLGGQMQYGYTF. The CDR3 bases are TGCGCCAGCAGCTTAGGGGGACAGATGCAATATGGCTACACCTTC.

This clonotype was observed many times. This sequence joins TRBV2 and TRBJ2-3; 9 bases match TRBD1. The germline V gene encodes CDR1 SNHLY and CDR2 FYNNEI. This CDR3 is 15 amino acids long. Trimming removed 6 bases from V and 0 bases from J; junction bases left unmatched: 4. The CDR3 DNA sequence: TGTGCCAGCAGGGGACAGGGTCTAAGCACAGATACGCAGTATTTT. The encoded protein is CASRGQGLSTDTQYF.

V gene TRBV9 combines with J gene TRBJ1-1, with TRBD1 identical over 7 bases. CDR3 length: 12 amino acids. Trimming took 0 bases from V and 9 from J; bases not matched to a gene: 2. From germline, CDR1 is SGDLS and CDR2 YYNGEE. As DNA, the CDR3 is TGTGCCAGCAGCGTAGATAGGGGGCAAGCTTTCTTT. Amino acid sequence: CASSVDRGQAFF. Using reference TRBV9 and TRBJ1-1 for the parts outside the CDR3, the full variable domain is DSGVTQTPKHLITATGQRVTLRCSPRSGDLSVYWYQQSLDQGLQFLIQYYNGEERAKGNILERFSAQQFPDLHSELNLSSLELGDSALYFCASSVDRGQAFFGQGTRLTVV.

This clonotype was observed at least ten times. The chain has TRBV11-2 and TRBJ1-2, with D possibly TRBD1 on 6 matching bases. Germline-derived CDR1 and CDR2 are SGHAT and FQNNGV. The CDR3 contains 16 residues. Trimming cost V 3 bases and J 4 bases, with 18 bases left between them. For the CDR3, the DNA is TGTGCCAGCAGCTTCAGGACAGCCACCTCCGTCTATGGCTACACCTTC. Translation: CASSFRTATSVYGYTF.

This clonotype was recorded at least ten times. The genes are TRBV29-1 and TRBJ2-2, with D perhaps TRBD1 (6 bases). Germline CDR1 and CDR2: SQVTM and ANQGSEA. The CDR3 totals 13 residues. Trimming shortened V by 7 bases and J by 8 bases, and 17 bases separated the two germline ends. CDR3 DNA: TGCAGCGGGGGGCTGTTGGGGCCTGGGGAGCTGTTTTTT. It yields the protein CSGGLLGPGELFF.

This clonotype was counted only a few times. The rearrangement joins TRBV20-1 to TRBJ2-1; TRBD2 matches at 15 bases. Per germline, CDR1 DFQATT and CDR2 SNEGSKA (reference sequence). This CDR3 is built from 16 residues. The trim removed 4 bases at V and 9 bases at J, leaving 10 bases unmatched. CDR3 protein: CSANPGLAGGRCEQFF. The CDR3, as DNA: TGCAGTGCTAACCCGGGACTAGCGGGAGGCCGCTGTGAGCAGTTCTTC.

The genes are TRBV9 and TRBJ2-7; D possibly matches TRBD1 or TRBD2 (5 bases each). V gave up 0 bases and J gave up 9 bases, with 13 bases separating them. CDR3 size: 13 residues. The V gene's germline CDR1 is SGDLS and CDR2 YYNGEE. As DNA, the CDR3 is TGTGCCAGCAGCGTAGGAGTAGGGGACGGGCAGTACTTC. Amino acids: CASSVGVGDGQYF.

This rearrangement joins TRBV3-1 to TRBJ2-7; D is unclear. Germline lookup yields CDR1 LGHDT and CDR2 YNNKEL (reference sequence). V lost 3 bases and J 7 bases, leaving 10 bases between the germline ends. The CDR3 sequence is 12 residues long. The CDR3, as DNA: TGTGCCAGCAGCCAGACTGGGCGAGAGCAGTACTTC. Its translation is CASSQTGREQYF.